This TCR beta chain was obtained from a study of blood T cell repertoires in COVID-19. Study-wide context: Some COVID-19 samples were acute and others convalescent; all came from the United States, Italy and Spain. The cDNA or gDNA used as material had been derived from T cells, B-cell-depleted T cells, or PBMCs.

Per germline, CDR1 SGDLS and CDR2 YYNGEE. The CDR3 is 15 residues long. The trim removed 3 bases at V and 5 bases at J, leaving 9 bases unmatched. Authors' methods: Reference gene primer amplification gave nucleated cell count estimates. The method was immunoSEQ multiplex PCR; TCRdb's version includes in-frame clones alone and lacks a portion of them. From that table come the V and J calls and clone size; the DNA was used to work out D and trimming. This repertoire shows some 170,000 clones, roughly 82% found once; its top ten account for more than 7.5%. This TCR came from a woman in her 70s with acute or convalescent COVID-19. The source material was peripheral blood. The rearrangement links TRBV9 to TRBJ1-2; 8 positions match TRBD1. CDR3: CASSEGTGKGYGYTF. CDR3 nucleotides: TGTGCCAGCAGCGAAGGGACAGGCAAAGGTTATGGCTACACCTTC.